A selection of T cell receptor beta chains follows, all from one sample in a study of cytomegalovirus exposure and HLA in healthy donors. Using immunoSEQ multiplex PCR, the repertoire was profiled, and TCRdb retains in-frame clones only, with some absent. The table lists 65,000 to 95,000 clones, approximately 94% of them singletons, with 3.6% in the top ten. Specimen: PBMCs. The source of these receptors is a woman aged 25 to 39 in good health and CMV-seronegative. Each CDR3 is given with its conserved first and last residue. The D gene is left open where the match is weak. Size values are once, few and many counts, or a class for expanded clones, and some rows have none.

D,J,V,size,DNA,CDR3
TRBD1,TRBJ2-7,TRBV13,NA,TGTGCCAGCAGCCTAGGTTTGGGGACAGGAGTCTCCGAGCAGTACTTC,CASSLGLGTGVSEQYF
TRBD1,TRBJ2-7,TRBV28,NA,TGTGCCAGCAGTGTGTTTCAGGGGACAGCGATTCAGCAGTACTTC,CASSVFQGTAIQQYF
NA,TRBJ1-5,TRBV2,once,TGTGCCAGCAGCGAAACAGCTAGCAATCAGCCCCAGCATTTT,CASSETASNQPQHF
TRBD1,TRBJ2-7,TRBV28,NA,TGTGCCAGCAGTTTAGGACAGGTCTACGAGCAGTACTTC,CASSLGQVYEQYF
NA,TRBJ1-3,TRBV28,NA,TGTGCCAGCAGTTTGGCAGGTAGCTCTGGAAACACCATATATTTT,CASSLAGSSGNTIYF
TRBD2,TRBJ2-2,TRBV4-1,NA,TGCGCCAGCAGCCAAGATTGGGCGCGGGGGGGCACCGGGGAGCTGTTTTTT,CASSQDWARGGTGELFF
NA,TRBJ1-6,TRBV6-5,NA,TGTGCCAGCAGTTGGCAGGGAAAACTGGGATCACCCCTCCACTTT,CASSWQGKLGSPLHF
NA,TRBJ2-2,TRBV25-1,NA,TGTGCCAGCAGTTGGGGGGTGGGGACCGGGGAGCTGTTTTTT,CASSWGVGTGELFF
NA,TRBJ2-5,TRBV19,NA,TGTGCCAGTAGTCACCGACCCACCCAGGGGTCCCAGTACTTC,CASSHRPTQGSQYF
TRBD1,TRBJ2-7,TRBV6-6,NA,TGTGCCAGCAGTTACTCGGGACAGTCCCACGAGCAGTACTTC,CASSYSGQSHEQYF
TRBD1,TRBJ1-4,TRBV7-2,NA,TGTGCCAGCAGCTTATGGGGCAGGGGGCTTAATAATGAAAAACTGTTTTTT,CASSLWGRGLNNEKLFF
TRBD2,TRBJ2-1,TRBV5-1,once,TGCGCCAGCAGCTCCCGGGGGGGATATAGTAAGCAGTTCTTC,CASSSRGGYSKQFF
NA,TRBJ2-7,TRBV20-1,NA,TGCAGCCCGGGACAAAAGTACGAGCAGTACTTC,CSPGQKYEQYF
TRBD1,TRBJ1-5,TRBV30,few,TGTGCCTGGGGTTGGGACAGGGATCAGCCCCAGCATTTT,CAWGWDRDQPQHF
TRBD1,TRBJ1-1,TRBV6-5,NA,TGTGCCAGCAGTTACTTGACAGGGGAGAGTGAAGCTTTCTTT,CASSYLTGESEAFF
TRBD1,TRBJ2-6,TRBV28,NA,TGTGCCAGCAGTTTGGGACAGGGGGCGTCTGGGGCCAACGTCCTGACTTTC,CASSLGQGASGANVLTF
NA,TRBJ2-7,TRBV18,NA,TGTGCCAGCTCACCTATGGCGGGACAGCGTTTCTACGAGCAGTACTTC,CASSPMAGQRFYEQYF
NA,TRBJ1-1,TRBV7-9,NA,TGTGCCAGCAGCACCCAGGGTTGGGGCACTGAAGCTTTCTTT,CASSTQGWGTEAFF
TRBD2,TRBJ2-1,TRBV30,NA,TGTGCCTGGAAAGAGGCGGGGGGCTACAATGAGCAGTTCTTC,CAWKEAGGYNEQFF
NA,TRBJ1-1,TRBV7-6,NA,TGTGCCAGCAGCCCCTGGGGGGAAGTGAACACTGAAGCTTTCTTT,CASSPWGEVNTEAFF
TRBD1,TRBJ2-7,TRBV23-1,NA,TGCGCCAGCAGTCAACTCCGGGACAGGGATGGGGTCTCCTACGAGCAGTACTTC,CASSQLRDRDGVSYEQYF
NA,TRBJ2-2,TRBV18,NA,TGTGCCAGCTCACCCTTCGTAGGGGAAACCGGGGAGCTGTTTTTT,CASSPFVGETGELFF
TRBD2,TRBJ2-3,TRBV7-2,NA,TGTGCCAGCAGCTCCGTTGCGGGGGTGAACACAGATACGCAGTATTTT,CASSSVAGVNTDTQYF
NA,TRBJ2-5,TRBV7-8,NA,TGTGCCAGCAGCTTAGCCTTTCCAAGCAGGGGTAGCATAGAGACCCAGTACTTC,CASSLAFPSRGSIETQYF
TRBD1,TRBJ1-1,TRBV9,NA,TGTGCCAGCAGTCTTACGGGACAGAAGAACACTGAAGCTTTCTTT,CASSLTGQKNTEAFF
TRBD1,TRBJ1-5,TRBV7-3,NA,TGTGCCAGCAGCTTAGACAGGGACCAGCCCCAGCATTTT,CASSLDRDQPQHF
NA,TRBJ2-7,TRBV7-2,NA,TGTGCCAGCAGCCGAGCCCCCCCGGGGTATGGTTACTCCTACGAGCAGTACTTC,CASSRAPPGYGYSYEQYF